This entry lists 30 T cell receptor beta chains sequenced from one sample in a study of shared clonotypes between healthy human individuals (dated by TCRdb to about 2020). The library relied on the immunoSEQ multiplex PCR assay. TCRdb carries this immuneACCESS record with in-frame sequences only. Its versions omit some clonotypes, under half of them owing to an unresolved V gene in the studies checked, with the rest unexplained. A total of about 730,000 clones appear in this sample, 72% of them only once. Clones ranked in the top ten supply around 1.8% of the sample. The specimen sequenced was memory CD4+ T cells sorted from blood. The cell subset or site label, as the study defines it: CD45RA-negative fraction. The receptor set was obtained from a woman aged 25-40 years in good health.

The chain employs TRBV4-1 and TRBJ2-3; D is unclear. The CDR3 loop spans 11 amino acids. CDR1 and CDR2 (germline): MGHRA, YSYEKL. Trimming removed 5 bases at V and 11 bases at J, with 11 bases between. DNA of the CDR3: TGCGCCAGCAGCAGAGATAGTGTGCAGTATTTT. Its protein product is CASSRDSVQYF.

This clone has at least ten counts. The rearrangement links TRBV5-6 to TRBJ2-1, with 11 nucleotides matching TRBD2. Germline CDR1 reads SGHDT; CDR2 reads YYEEEE. The CDR3 is 16 amino acids. V lost 4 bases, J lost 8 bases, and 11 bases stayed unmatched. The CDR3 DNA is TGTGCCAGCAGCGCGGATGTACTAGCGGGAGTATATGAGCAGTTCTTC. Protein product: CASSADVLAGVYEQFF.

The V gene is TRBV5-5, the J gene TRBJ1-2; D gene ambiguous. The V end lost 10 bases, the J end lost 1 base, and 17 bases lay between the germline ends. The CDR3 loop spans 14 amino acids. Germline-derived CDR1 and CDR2 are SGHKS and YYEKEE (reference sequence). This CDR3 is CAQLREGHNYGYTF. CDR3 nucleotide sequence: TGTGCCCAGTTACGGGAGGGCCATAACTATGGCTACACCTTC. Filled out from reference TRBV5-5 and TRBJ1-2, the complete variable domain reads DAGVTQSPTHLIKTRGQQVTLRCSPISGHKSVSWYQQVLGQGPQFIFQYYEKEERGRGNFPDRFSARQFPNYSSELNVNALLLGDSALYLCAQLREGHNYGYTFGSGTRLTVV.

The chain carries TRBV9 and TRBJ2-5, with 12 bases fitting TRBD2. The CDR3 length is 16 residues. The J segment lost 4 bases and the V segment lost 3 bases, leaving 7 bases of the junction unmatched. The V gene's germline CDR1 is SGDLS and CDR2 YYNGEE. DNA for the CDR3: TGTGCCAGCAGCGCGCCGGGACTAGCGGGTAGAGAGACCCAGTACTTC. Amino acid sequence: CASSAPGLAGRETQYF.

The V call is TRBV30, the J call TRBJ2-1; TRBD2 matches 10 bases. The CDR3 runs 16 residues. CDR1 and CDR2 from the germline V gene are GTSNPN and SVGIG (reference sequence). J was trimmed by 0 bases and V by 2 bases; bases with no gene match: 4. The CDR3 DNA follows: TGTGCCTGGAGTAAGGTAGCGGGAGGCTCCTACAATGAGCAGTTCTTC. It specifies CAWSKVAGGSYNEQFF.

The chain has TRBV5-4 and TRBJ2-2, with D possibly called TRBD1 or TRBD2 (5 bases each). The CDR3 is 16 residues long. CDR1 is SGHNT, CDR2 YYREEE, per germline (reference sequence). Trimming cost V 0 bases and J 4 bases, with 13 bases left between them. The CDR3 DNA reads as TGTGCCAGCAGCTTGGGAACGGGGCGCGCCACCGGGGAGCTGTTTTTT. Translation gives CASSLGTGRATGELFF.

The chain recombines TRBV6-5 with TRBJ2-1; TRBD2 agrees at 9 bases. Trimming cost V 5 bases and J 10 bases; bases outside gene matches: 12. The germline CDR1 and CDR2 sequences are MNHEY and SVGAGI. This CDR3 has 15 amino acids. The CDR3: CASSTSWLAGKEQFF. CDR3 nucleotides: TGTGCCAGCAGTACGTCTTGGCTAGCGGGGAAGGAGCAGTTCTTC.

This chain connects TRBV6-1 to TRBJ2-1, with D possibly being TRBD1 (6 bases). V lost 3 bases, J lost 8 bases, and 17 bases lay in between. The CDR3 runs to 15 residues. Looked up from germline, CDR1 is MNHNS and CDR2 is SASEGT. The CDR3 sequence: CASSEGAEVRYEQFF. CDR3 coding DNA: TGTGCCAGCAGTGAGGGGGCGGAAGTCCGTTATGAGCAGTTCTTC.

This chain connects TRBV4-1 to TRBJ2-1, with D possibly being TRBD2 (6 bases). The CDR3 extends over 14 amino acids. Germline CDR1 is MGHRA and CDR2 is YSYEKL. The ends were cut back, 0 bases at V and 14 bases at J, with 17 bases in the middle. CDR3 in amino acids: CASSQDIGRESKFF. The DNA for the CDR3 is TGCGCCAGCAGCCAAGATATTGGTCGGGAGTCAAAGTTCTTC.

The chain carries TRBV20-1 and TRBJ2-1; 8 nucleotides line up with TRBD1. CDR1 and CDR2 (germline): DFQATT, SNEGSKA (reference sequence). This CDR3 contains 11 residues. The CDR3 sequence: CSGQGNNEQFF. CDR3 DNA: TGCAGCGGACAGGGCAACAATGAGCAGTTCTTC.

In its sample, this clone was seen a few times. The chain recombines TRBV29-1 with TRBJ2-3; 7 bases are shared with TRBD2. CDR1 SQVTM and CDR2 ANQGSEA come from the germline V gene. The CDR3 runs to 13 residues. The V gene end was trimmed by 7 bases and the J gene end by 3 bases; junction bases not matched to a gene: 7. Here the CDR3 DNA reads TGCAGCGGTACTAGCGTTAAAACAGATACGCAGTATTTT. Its protein is CSGTSVKTDTQYF.

J is TRBJ2-5 and V is TRBV18; 11 nucleotides agree with TRBD1. The CDR3 sequence is 15 residues long. Trimming at V came to 3 bases and at J to 4 bases, leaving 4 bases not matched to a gene. From germline, CDR1 is KGHSH and CDR2 LQKENI. As DNA, the CDR3 is TGTGCCAGCTCACCCGGGACAGGGGGTCGAGAGACCCAGTACTTC. This encodes CASSPGTGGRETQYF.

In this sample, this clone turned up a few times. Distinct nucleotide sequences in the sample also encode this CDR3. V gene TRBV19 combines with J gene TRBJ2-1; D gene unclear. V dropped 6 bases and J dropped 3 bases, with 6 bases sitting between them. Germline CDR1 reads LNHDA; CDR2 reads SQIVND (reference sequence). This CDR3 contains 12 residues. The CDR3 loop reads CASSTLYNEQFF. CDR3 DNA sequence: TGTGCCAGTAGCACACTCTACAATGAGCAGTTCTTC. The variable domain in full, with the rest retrieved from reference TRBV19 and TRBJ2-1, is DGGITQSPKYLFRKEGQNVTLSCEQNLNHDAMYWYRQDPGQGLRLIYYSQIVNDFQKGDIAEGYSVSREKKESFPLTVTSAQKNPTAFYLCASSTLYNEQFFGPGTRLTVL.

The V and J genes are TRBV2 and TRBJ2-5; the match to TRBD1 covers 7 bases. Germline CDR1 SNHLY, CDR2 FYNNEI. V trimming: 10 bases; J trimming: 5 bases; junction bases outside the gene matches: 16. This CDR3 comprises 15 residues. The CDR3 region is CAIHDRAGTSETQYF. The CDR3 DNA is TGTGCCATTCATGACAGGGCTGGTACTTCGGAGACCCAGTACTTC.

The V and J genes are TRBV28 and TRBJ2-1; D ambiguous. The CDR3 is 14 amino acids. In germline, CDR1 is MDHEN, CDR2 SYDVKM. V lost 5 bases to trimming and J lost 7 bases, with 15 bases between them. CDR3 coding DNA: TGTGCCAGCAGTAATCGTGGGCCGTATAATGAGCAGTTCTTC. Protein sequence: CASSNRGPYNEQFF.

V usage is TRBV5-6 and J usage is TRBJ1-2; D not resolved. V was pared by 3 bases and J by 4 bases, with 25 bases between. This CDR3 spans 18 amino acids. CDR1 and CDR2 (germline): SGHDT, YYEEEE. The CDR3 DNA sequence: TGTGCCAGCAGCTCCAACCCTCCGGACGCTGGATTGAGCTATGGCTACACCTTC. Protein sequence: CASSSNPPDAGLSYGYTF.

The CDR3 sequence: CASSLRDQHNYGYTF. CDR3 DNA: TGTGCCAGCAGCTTAAGGGACCAACATAACTATGGCTACACCTTC. The chain joins TRBV7-9 to TRBJ1-2; tentative D call: TRBD1 (5 bases). V was shortened by 2 bases and J by 1 base, with 11 bases between the two germline ends. The germline gives CDR1 SEHNR, CDR2 FQNEAQ (reference sequence). This CDR3 contains 15 residues.

The chain joins TRBV7-8 to TRBJ2-3; tentatively, D is TRBD2 (7 bases). The CDR3 spans 19 residues. CDR1 is SGHVS and CDR2 is FQNEAQ in the germline V gene. With 5 bases removed from V and 0 bases from J, the gap between germline ends came to 24 bases. CDR3: CASSTGTTPRTSSTDTQYF. Written as DNA, the CDR3 is TGTGCCAGCAGCACAGGGACTACCCCGAGGACGTCTAGCACAGATACGCAGTATTTT. Looking up the rest from reference TRBV7-8 and TRBJ2-3 gives the full variable domain: GAGVSQSPRYKVAKRGQDVALRCDPISGHVSLFWYQQALGQGPEFLTYFQNEAQLDKSGLPSDRFFAERPEGSVSTLKIQRTQQEDSAVYLCASSTGTTPRTSSTDTQYFGPGTRLTVL.

The chain recombines TRBV18 with TRBJ1-3; D gene ambiguous. Trimming removed 0 bases at V and 0 bases at J, with 9 bases between. The CDR3 spans 16 residues. CDR1 and CDR2 from the germline V gene are KGHSH and LQKENI. Here the CDR3 reads CASSPPRQSSGNTIYF. CDR3 nucleotide sequence: TGTGCCAGCTCACCACCGCGGCAATCCTCTGGAAACACCATATATTTT.

This clone showed up just a few times. V and J are TRBV6-5 and TRBJ2-2; possible D gene TRBD1, 6 bases. The CDR3 length is 15 residues. The V end lost 6 bases, the J end lost 0 bases, and 11 bases lay between the germline ends. The germline CDR1 and CDR2 sequences are MNHEY and SVGAGI. CDR3 nucleotide sequence: TGTGCCAGCAGAAAGACAGGAACGAACACCGGGGAGCTGTTTTTT. Residues: CASRKTGTNTGELFF.

The chain carries TRBV19 and TRBJ1-1; no definite D call. Per the germline V gene, CDR1 is LNHDA and CDR2 is SQIVND (reference sequence). V lost 5 bases to trimming and J lost 3 bases, with 16 bases between them. This CDR3 region has 15 residues. CDR3 DNA sequence: TGTGCCAGTAGTCTCTATGACGAGGGCTACACTGAAGCTTTCTTT. It yields the protein CASSLYDEGYTEAFF. The whole variable domain, remainder taken from reference TRBV19 and TRBJ1-1, is DGGITQSPKYLFRKEGQNVTLSCEQNLNHDAMYWYRQDPGQGLRLIYYSQIVNDFQKGDIAEGYSVSREKKESFPLTVTSAQKNPTAFYLCASSLYDEGYTEAFFGQGTRLTVV.

There are many counts of this clone. The genes are TRBV10-3 and TRBJ1-5; TRBD1 agrees at 7 bases. Germline V CDR1 and CDR2: ENHRY, SYGVKD. V trimming: 10 bases; J trimming: 2 bases; junction bases outside the gene matches: 8. The CDR3 runs to 14 residues. CDR3 bases: TGTGCCACCGGGGACAGTGAACGCAATCAGCCCCAGCATTTT. Amino acid sequence: CATGDSERNQPQHF.

This clone was seen a single time. V usage is TRBV4-1 and J usage is TRBJ1-2; 8 nucleotides line up with TRBD1. The CDR3 contains 17 residues. Trimming removed 1 base from V and 8 bases from J; junction bases left unmatched: 15. Germline CDR1 and CDR2: MGHRA and YSYEKL. The CDR3 DNA reads as TGCGCCAGCAGCCAAGGGGCCGTACAGGGGGGCAGTCGGGGCTACACCTTC. Translating it yields CASSQGAVQGGSRGYTF.

The rearrangement uses TRBV5-5 and TRBJ1-4, with no clear D. Germline V gives CDR1 SGHKS, CDR2 YYEKEE (reference sequence). The CDR3 length is 14 residues. V lost 0 bases and J 8 bases, leaving 11 bases between the germline ends. This CDR3 is CASSLDQAGEKLFF. CDR3 in DNA: TGTGCCAGCAGCTTGGATCAAGCGGGAGAAAAACTGTTTTTT.

This clone was detected once. The CDR3, as DNA: TGTGCCAGCAGTTTTAAAACAGGCGATTATTGGAAAGCGGGGTCAACCTACGAGCAGTACTTC. Its protein is CASSFKTGDYWKAGSTYEQYF. This rearrangement joins TRBV28 to TRBJ2-7; 7 bases match TRBD2. Trimming removed 3 bases from V and 2 bases from J; junction bases left unmatched: 25. Germline loops: CDR1 MDHEN, CDR2 SYDVKM. The CDR3 is made up of 21 amino acids.

The chain links TRBV6-6 to TRBJ1-5, with D unresolved. The V end was cut by 0 bases, the J end by 2 bases, with 11 bases between. This CDR3 spans 16 amino acids. CDR1 and CDR2 (germline): MNHNY, SVGAGI (reference sequence). CDR3 in DNA: TGTGCCAGCAGTTACTCGACCCTGGGAGGCAATCAGCCCCAGCATTTT. This translates into CASSYSTLGGNQPQHF.

The V and J genes are TRBV28 and TRBJ2-7; 8 bases align to TRBD2. Germline CDR1 MDHEN, CDR2 SYDVKM. With V trimmed by 6 bases and J by 3 bases, 7 bases remained unmatched. The CDR3 has 14 residues. DNA for the CDR3: TGTGCCAGCAGCCCCAGCGGGAGCGGCTACGAGCAGTACTTC. This codes for CASSPSGSGYEQYF.

The CDR3 DNA sequence: TGTGCCAGCAGTTTATCCAGCCTCAGGGGGCGATACTCTGGGGCCAACGTCCTGACTTTC. It encodes CASSLSSLRGRYSGANVLTF. The V and J genes are TRBV27 and TRBJ2-6, with TRBD1 matching over 8 bases. Germline loops: CDR1 MNHEY, CDR2 SMNVEV (reference sequence). With V trimmed by 0 bases and J by 0 bases, 10 bases remained unmatched. This CDR3 comprises 20 residues. Filled out from reference TRBV27 and TRBJ2-6, the complete variable domain reads EAQVTQNPRYLITVTGKKLTVTCSQNMNHEYMSWYRQDPGLGLRQIYYSMNVEVTDKGDVPEGYKVSRKEKRNFPLILESPSPNQTSLYFCASSLSSLRGRYSGANVLTFGAGSRLTVL.

The CDR3 DNA follows: TGCGCCAGCAGCCAAGCTCGGGGGCCCGGAAACACCATATATTTT. Translation gives CASSQARGPGNTIYF. The rearrangement joins TRBV4-1 to TRBJ1-3; D might be TRBD1 (6 bases). Germline loops: CDR1 MGHRA, CDR2 YSYEKL. CDR3 size: 15 residues. V lost 1 base and J lost 4, with 11 bases in between.

The chain links TRBV7-2 to TRBJ2-1, with 10 bases aligning to TRBD2. The CDR3 covers 18 residues. Germline assignment: CDR1 SGHTA and CDR2 FQGNSA. V shed 1 base, J shed 8 bases, and the junction held 14 bases outside the gene matches. The CDR3 bases are TGTGCCAGCAGCTTAGAGTGGTCCGGCAGCGGGAGGGTTTATGAGCAGTTCTTC. Translating it yields CASSLEWSGSGRVYEQFF.